The 16 T cell receptor beta chains below come from one sample, sequenced in a study of beta chain features in type 1 diabetes. Expressed TCRB transcripts were sequenced, since all the RNA that had been isolated was reverse transcribed. Sequencing used immunoSEQ multiplex PCR; TCRdb keeps in-frame clones, though not all of them. The sample contains 140,000 to 150,000 clones, under 11% of which appear only once. The sequencing input was naive CD4+ T cells from blood. The receptors were gathered from a man younger than 35 in good health.

This rearrangement joins TRBV7-9 to TRBJ2-5; TRBD2 might be the D (5 bases). The germline V and J ends were trimmed by 5 bases and 5 bases, with 15 bases remaining between them. This CDR3 region has 14 residues. Germline lookup yields CDR1 SEHNR and CDR2 FQNEAQ (reference sequence). The CDR3: CASSPTAWRETQYF. In DNA form, the CDR3 reads TGTGCCAGCAGCCCTACCGCATGGAGGGAGACCCAGTACTTC.

This clone was seen a handful of times. This sequence joins TRBV10-3 and TRBJ2-5; the match to TRBD2 covers 10 bases. V was pared by 11 bases and J by 2 bases, with 5 bases of the junction left unmatched. The CDR3 covers 13 residues. Germline V gene data show CDR1 as ENHRY and CDR2 as SYGVKD. CDR3 bases: TGTGCCTTTCTAGCGGGGGCTCAAGAGACCCAGTACTTC. It translates to CAFLAGAQETQYF.

This clone occurred a few times. The chain is built from TRBV6-1 and TRBJ2-1, with 11 bases identical to TRBD2. The junction had 8 bases not matched to a gene; V was cut back by 9 bases and J by 4 bases. The CDR3 is 15 residues long. Germline-derived CDR1 and CDR2 are MNHNS and SASEGT. CDR3 protein: CASQRLAGPYNEQFF. The CDR3 nucleotides are TGTGCCAGTCAACGACTAGCGGGGCCGTACAATGAGCAGTTCTTC.

The chain combines TRBV18 with TRBJ1-4, with D maybe TRBD1 (6 bases). Trimming took 3 bases from V and 5 from J, leaving 13 bases between them. The CDR3 spans 15 residues. Germline lookup yields CDR1 KGHSH and CDR2 LQKENI. CDR3 nucleotide sequence: TGTGCCAGCTCACCTACCGAGGGGGGGAATGAAAAACTGTTTTTT. Translating gives CASSPTEGGNEKLFF.

There are a few counts of this clone. This sequence joins TRBV19 and TRBJ2-5; 7 bases are a match to TRBD2. The V and J ends lost 5 bases and 4 bases, in that order; junction bases with no gene match: 16. Looked up from germline, CDR1 is LNHDA and CDR2 is SQIVND (reference sequence). The CDR3 consists of 17 residues. CDR3 sequence: CASSAPLGRGNGETQYF. DNA of the CDR3: TGTGCCAGTAGTGCACCATTAGGGCGGGGGAACGGAGAGACCCAGTACTTC.

At least ten counts were recorded for this clone. The chain employs TRBV30 and TRBJ2-4, with a tentative D call TRBD2 (5 bases). Per germline, CDR1 GTSNPN and CDR2 SVGIG (reference sequence). The V end lost 0 bases, the J end lost 10 bases, and 7 bases lay between the germline ends. The CDR3 extends over 11 amino acids. The CDR3 loop is CAWSVTGIQYF. CDR3 in DNA: TGTGCCTGGAGTGTAACGGGAATTCAGTACTTC.

The chain carries TRBV6-4 and TRBJ2-1, with TRBD2 identical over 10 bases. V shed 6 bases and J 10 bases; nucleotides not matched to a gene: 6. Germline CDR1 reads MRHNA; CDR2 reads SNTAGT. The CDR3 sequence is 13 residues long. As DNA, the CDR3 is TGTGCCAGCAGGGCTAGCGGGGGTTTGGAGCAGTTCTTC. Its protein is CASRASGGLEQFF.

CDR3 protein: CASKRQGFPDTQYF. CDR3 nucleotide sequence: TGTGCCAGCAAGCGACAGGGATTCCCAGATACGCAGTATTTT. This sequence joins TRBV2 and TRBJ2-3, with TRBD1 matching over 7 bases. Germline values: CDR1 SNHLY, CDR2 FYNNEI. The length of the CDR3 is 14 residues. V was clipped by 7 bases and J by 4 bases; unmatched bases: 8.

The rearrangement uses TRBV30 and TRBJ1-5; D not resolved. Germline CDR1 reads GTSNPN; CDR2 reads SVGIG (reference sequence). The CDR3 spans 12 residues. V was shortened by 3 bases and J by 9 bases, with 12 bases between the two germline ends. CDR3: CAWSAGQGPQHF. In DNA form, the CDR3 reads TGTGCCTGGAGCGCAGGTCAAGGGCCCCAGCATTTT.

This clone showed up just a few times. The rearrangement links TRBV4-1 to TRBJ2-1, with D tentatively TRBD2 (5 bases). Trimming cost V 4 bases and J 4 bases, with 23 bases left between them. Germline V gene sequence: CDR1 MGHRA, CDR2 YSYEKL. This CDR3 is 18 amino acids long. The DNA of the CDR3 is TGCGCCAGCAGCCTAAGGAGCCAAGCGGCAGGAGCATACAATGAGCAGTTCTTC. Its translation: CASSLRSQAAGAYNEQFF.

This chain joins TRBV7-9 and TRBJ2-7; D may be TRBD1 (6 bases). Germline loops: CDR1 SEHNR, CDR2 FQNEAQ (reference sequence). The V gene lost 5 bases and the J gene lost 6 bases, with 14 bases spanning the gap. The CDR3 has 13 amino acids. CDR3 sequence (DNA): TGTGCCAGCAGCCGGACGCAGGGGCGCGAGCAGTACTTC. The encoded protein is CASSRTQGREQYF. Combining the CDR3 with reference TRBV7-9 and TRBJ2-7 gives the whole variable domain DTGVSQNPRHKITKRGQNVTFRCDPISEHNRLYWYRQTLGQGPEFLTYFQNEAQLEKSRLLSDRFSAERPKGSFSTLEIQRTEQGDSAMYLCASSRTQGREQYFGPGTRLTVT.

This clone has only one observation. The chain links TRBV7-2 to TRBJ2-3; maybe TRBD2 (5 bases). This CDR3 is 14 amino acids long. With 5 bases removed from V and 1 base from J, the gap between germline ends came to 10 bases. In germline, CDR1 is SGHTA, CDR2 FQGNSA. CDR3 sequence reads: CASSLSGRTDTQYF. The CDR3 DNA follows: TGTGCCAGCAGCCTCAGCGGCCGCACAGATACGCAGTATTTT.

The sample holds a few counts of this clone. The rearrangement links TRBV11-2 to TRBJ2-7; perhaps TRBD2 as D (6 bases). Germline lookup yields CDR1 SGHAT and CDR2 FQNNGV. The CDR3 has 16 amino acids. Between the trimmed V and J ends, which lost 5 bases and 1 base, there was a span of 18 bases. The CDR3 spells CASSPRGSGGSYEQYF. In DNA, the CDR3 is TGTGCCAGCAGCCCCCGGGGTAGTGGAGGGTCCTACGAGCAGTACTTC.

This clone has only a few counts. This rearrangement joins TRBV15 to TRBJ2-2; TRBD1 aligns across 7 bases. CDR1 and CDR2 (germline): LNHNV, YYDKDF (reference sequence). With V trimmed by 1 base and J by 3 bases, 2 bases remained unmatched. The CDR3 sequence is 15 residues long. The CDR3 coding sequence is TGTGCCACCAGCAGAGGAGACAGGGACACCGGGGAGCTGTTTTTT. The encoded protein is CATSRGDRDTGELFF.

This chain joins TRBV6-5 and TRBJ2-5, with 7 bases aligning to TRBD1. With 0 bases clipped from V and 10 bases from J, the junction kept 8 bases outside the gene matches. The CDR3 totals 14 residues. Germline CDR1 MNHEY, CDR2 SVGAGI. CDR3 in amino acids: CASSYSRQGWDQYF. CDR3 coding DNA: TGTGCCAGCAGTTACTCGAGACAGGGATGGGACCAGTACTTC.

This clone was recorded at least ten times. Here the CDR3 DNA reads TGTGCCTGTTGGGACAAGCCAGGGACTGAAGCTTTCTTT. Amino acid sequence: CACWDKPGTEAFF. The V and J genes are TRBV30 and TRBJ1-1; a weak D match, TRBD1 (6 bases). CDR3 size: 13 residues. Germline V lookup: CDR1 GTSNPN, CDR2 SVGIG (reference sequence). V was clipped by 6 bases and J by 5 bases, with 16 bases between them.